This T cell receptor beta chain was sequenced in a study of shared clonotypes between healthy human individuals. As for the study in general: The donor group consisted of two women and a few men, aged 18 to 49. Whole-study findings and limits: Naive subsets usually exceeded memory subsets in estimated richness.

Clones were sequenced by immunoSEQ multiplex PCR, and TCRdb holds only the in-frame ones, with some missing. The sample records about 2 million clones, about 95% being singletons. Germline CDR1 is MNHEY and CDR2 is SMNVEV (reference sequence). The CDR3 spans 15 residues. Germline trimming cut 7 bases from V and 5 bases from J; bases unmatched to any gene: 6. Naive CD8 cells lacked CD45RO and underwent positive selection for CCR7, leaving out terminally differentiated effector memory CD45RA+ cells. Healthy HIV-negative adults with no recent acute infections or vaccinations were recruited as donors. Comment on this clone: Its antigen is unidentified.

Sequencing was carried out using naive CD8+ T cells sorted from blood. The receptor was derived from a young man in good health. This chain uses TRBV27 with TRBJ2-1; TRBD2 matches 12 bases. The CDR3 DNA is TGTGCCAGCACCCTGACTAGCGGGAGTAACAATGAGCAGTTCTTC. It translates to CASTLTSGSNNEQFF.